This TCR beta chain derives from a study of read filtering for tumor transcriptome and immune sequencing. The V end lost 2 bases, the J end lost 6 bases, and 7 bases lay between the germline ends. The length of the CDR3 is 13 residues. Germline V CDR1 and CDR2: SGHTA, FQGNSA. From roughly 0.4 ug of RNA, a library with molecular barcoded alpha/delta and beta/gamma adaptors was made. MiXCR, run by TCRdb on the reads, gives a single entry per CDR3 protein. In the table there are some 120,000 distinct CDR3 sequences, roughly 13% of which are singletons. The sequenced material came from a population of CD138-negative cells sorted from bone marrow. The rearrangement uses TRBV7-2 and TRBJ2-2; the D is unclear. The sequence was collected from a donor older than 35 with multiple myeloma. CDR3: CASSLTIAGELFF. CDR3 DNA: TGTGCCAGCAGCTTAACCATCGCCGGGGAGCTGTTTTTT.